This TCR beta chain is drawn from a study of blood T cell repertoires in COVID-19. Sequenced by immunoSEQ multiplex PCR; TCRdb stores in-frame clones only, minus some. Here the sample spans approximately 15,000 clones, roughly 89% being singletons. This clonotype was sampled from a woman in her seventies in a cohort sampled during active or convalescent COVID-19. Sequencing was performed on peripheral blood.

Here the CDR3 reads CASSRRDWGYGYTF. The CDR3 DNA is TGTGCCAGCAGTAGGAGGGATTGGGGCTATGGCTACACCTTC. The chain joins TRBV28 to TRBJ1-2; no definite D call. The V and J ends lost 5 bases and 4 bases respectively, with 14 bases between them. This CDR3 spans 14 amino acids. Germline CDR1 reads MDHEN; CDR2 reads SYDVKM.